This is a list of T cell receptor beta chains from one sample in a study of cytomegalovirus exposure and HLA in healthy donors. Method: immunoSEQ multiplex PCR; TCRdb's copy keeps in-frame clones and lacks some. The sample includes roughly 120,000 clones, 76% of them seen just once. Material: PBMCs. The receptors derive from a man under 40 in good health and CMV-seropositive. Both conserved end residues are part of each CDR3. Fields, in order: D gene, clone size, J gene, V gene, CDR3 DNA, CDR3 protein. D genes are given only for firm matches. Size tells how often a clone was seen (once, few, many) or the class of an expanded clone, and some rows leave it out.

D: NA
size: NA
J: TRBJ2-2
V: TRBV5-1
DNA: TGCGCCAGCAGCTTGGTGGCCGGGACTAACACCGGGGAGCTGTTTTTT
CDR3: CASSLVAGTNTGELFF

D: TRBD1
size: few
J: TRBJ1-6
V: TRBV7-6
DNA: TGTGCCAGCAGCTTAGCTCCAGGGGGTATGGTAAATTCACCCCTCCACTTT
CDR3: CASSLAPGGMVNSPLHF

D: TRBD1
size: few
J: TRBJ2-7
V: TRBV10-3
DNA: TGTGCCATCAAGGGACAGGGGGCCACCTACGAGCAGTACTTC
CDR3: CAIKGQGATYEQYF

D: NA
size: few
J: TRBJ2-3
V: TRBV6-5
DNA: TGTGCCAGCAGCGTGGAGGGAGATACGCAGTATTTT
CDR3: CASSVEGDTQYF

D: NA
size: NA
J: TRBJ1-4
V: TRBV30
DNA: TGTGCCTGGAGTGTAAACAGTAATGAAAAACTGTTTTTT
CDR3: CAWSVNSNEKLFF

D: NA
size: few
J: TRBJ1-4
V: TRBV4-1
DNA: TGCGCCAGCAGCCCCCTTAGAGATCAGGCAAAACTGTTTTTT
CDR3: CASSPLRDQAKLFF

D: TRBD1
size: few
J: TRBJ2-7
V: TRBV5-1
DNA: TGCGCCAGCGGCCCGGGGGGACAGGGGGACGAGCAGTACTTC
CDR3: CASGPGGQGDEQYF

D: NA
size: once
J: TRBJ2-1
V: TRBV28
DNA: TGTGCCAGCAGTTTATGGGAGGGGGCCTATGAGCAGTTCTTC
CDR3: CASSLWEGAYEQFF

D: NA
size: few
J: TRBJ1-6
V: TRBV19
DNA: TGTGCCAGTAGTTCAGCCTATAATTCACCCCTCCACTTT
CDR3: CASSSAYNSPLHF

D: NA
size: few
J: TRBJ1-3
V: TRBV6-5
DNA: TGTGCCAGCAGTTACTCCTCCACACATGGAAACACCATATATTTT
CDR3: CASSYSSTHGNTIYF

D: NA
size: NA
J: TRBJ2-7
V: TRBV7-2
DNA: TGTGCCAGCAGCTTGCCAGGGACCTACGAGCAGTACTTC
CDR3: CASSLPGTYEQYF

D: NA
size: NA
J: TRBJ1-4
V: TRBV21-1
DNA: TGTGTCAGCAACCCTTGGGACAGGGGCGCTAATGAAAAACTGTTTTTT
CDR3: CVSNPWDRGANEKLFF

D: TRBD2
size: NA
J: TRBJ2-2
V: TRBV27
DNA: TGTGCCAGCATGGAGTGGAGCGGGGGCGGGGGGGGGCTGTTTTTT
CDR3: CASMEWSGGGGGLFF

D: NA
size: NA
J: TRBJ2-1
V: TRBV27
DNA: TGTGCCAGCAGTTTAGGACCGGGGACTTACAATGAGCAGTTCTTC
CDR3: CASSLGPGTYNEQFF

D: NA
size: NA
J: TRBJ1-2
V: TRBV29-1
DNA: TGCAGCGTTGAAGATCGGGCCGGGGGGAGAAATGGCTACACCTTC
CDR3: CSVEDRAGGRNGYTF

D: NA
size: NA
J: TRBJ2-1
V: TRBV28
DNA: TGTGCCAGCAGTCAGGGAGGCAATGAGCAGTTCTTC
CDR3: CASSQGGNEQFF

D: TRBD2
size: NA
J: TRBJ2-2
V: TRBV10-3
DNA: TGTGCCATCAGTGATATAGGCGGGGGGAATCCCGGGGAGCTGTTTTTT
CDR3: CAISDIGGGNPGELFF

D: NA
size: once
J: TRBJ2-1
V: TRBV12-5
DNA: TGTGCTAGTGGTTTGGACAGGGCGGGGGCGAATGAGCAGTTCTTC
CDR3: CASGLDRAGANEQFF

D: NA
size: NA
J: TRBJ2-1
V: TRBV9
DNA: TGTGCCAGCAGCGTAGGGGGGGGCGGCCTCCCCGGGGGAGAGCAGTTCTTC
CDR3: CASSVGGGGLPGGEQFF

D: NA
size: NA
J: TRBJ1-5
V: TRBV7-9
DNA: TGTGCCAGCAGCTTAGGGGCAGGGAATCAGCCCCAGCATTTT
CDR3: CASSLGAGNQPQHF

D: TRBD2
size: NA
J: TRBJ2-1
V: TRBV7-3
DNA: TGTGCCAGCAGCTTAATATCTAGCGGGGGGTTTAATGAGCAGTTCTTC
CDR3: CASSLISSGGFNEQFF

D: TRBD1
size: NA
J: TRBJ1-2
V: TRBV10-3
DNA: TGTGCCATCACCCCCGGGACAGGGACCTATGGCTACACCTTC
CDR3: CAITPGTGTYGYTF

D: TRBD1
size: NA
J: TRBJ2-3
V: TRBV9
DNA: TGTGCCAGCAGCGTCCGGGACAGGGGCTCTAGCACAGATACGCAGTATTTT
CDR3: CASSVRDRGSSTDTQYF

D: TRBD1
size: few
J: TRBJ2-5
V: TRBV27
DNA: TGTGCCAGCAGTTTATCGGTTGGGGACAGGCAGGAGACCCAGTACTTC
CDR3: CASSLSVGDRQETQYF

D: NA
size: once
J: TRBJ1-6
V: TRBV7-9
DNA: TGTGCCAGCAGCCTTTCTTCCGCAGGGCGATTTTCACCCCCCCACTTT
CDR3: CASSLSSAGRFSPPHF

D: TRBD2
size: NA
J: TRBJ2-2
V: TRBV4-2
DNA: TGTGCCAGCAGCCCGTACGGGGGGGTCGCGAACACCGGGGAGCTGTTTTTT
CDR3: CASSPYGGVANTGELFF

D: TRBD1
size: NA
J: TRBJ2-7
V: TRBV9
DNA: TGTGCCAGCAGCGTAGGGGACAGGGGTCCGGAGCAGTACTTC
CDR3: CASSVGDRGPEQYF

D: NA
size: medium-sized
J: TRBJ1-5
V: TRBV7-8
DNA: TGTGCCAGCAGCCCGTGGACACTTTATAGCAATCAGCCCCAGCATTTT
CDR3: CASSPWTLYSNQPQHF

D: NA
size: NA
J: TRBJ2-3
V: TRBV29-1
DNA: TGCAGCGCCCTGTCTCAGGGGGGAGATACGCAGTATTTT
CDR3: CSALSQGGDTQYF

D: NA
size: NA
J: TRBJ1-3
V: TRBV7-9
DNA: TGTGCCAGCAGCTTCCTACCCCGGACTCAGCCAAACACCATATATTTT
CDR3: CASSFLPRTQPNTIYF

D: TRBD2
size: few
J: TRBJ2-1
V: TRBV27
DNA: TGTGCCAGCAGTTTCGGGGAGGGGACTTACAATGAGCAGTTCTTC
CDR3: CASSFGEGTYNEQFF

D: TRBD1
size: NA
J: TRBJ1-5
V: TRBV10-1
DNA: TGCGCCAGCAGCAACCGGACAGGGAGGAACCCCCAGCCCCAGCATTTT
CDR3: CASSNRTGRNPQPQHF

D: NA
size: once
J: TRBJ1-1
V: TRBV11-2
DNA: TGTGCCAGCAGCGCGGGTTACACTGAAGCTTTCTTT
CDR3: CASSAGYTEAFF

D: NA
size: NA
J: TRBJ1-2
V: TRBV28
DNA: TGTGCCAGCAGCCCGACAGGTCGGACTAACTATGGCTACACCTTC
CDR3: CASSPTGRTNYGYTF

D: TRBD1
size: NA
J: TRBJ1-2
V: TRBV7-9
DNA: TGTGCCAGCAGCTGGACAGGGGGCGGCTATGGCTACACCTTC
CDR3: CASSWTGGGYGYTF

D: NA
size: NA
J: TRBJ1-1
V: TRBV28
DNA: TGTGCCAGCAGTTCCCCCGCGGGGAGGCGCGCTGAAGCTTTCTTT
CDR3: CASSSPAGRRAEAFF

D: NA
size: NA
J: TRBJ2-2
V: TRBV9
DNA: TGTGCCAGCAGCGTAGGTCAGATCGGGGAGCTGTTTTTT
CDR3: CASSVGQIGELFF

D: NA
size: NA
J: TRBJ2-4
V: TRBV11-2
DNA: TGTGCCAGCAGCTCCCCAGGGGCTGAAAACATTCAGTACTTC
CDR3: CASSSPGAENIQYF

D: TRBD1
size: NA
J: TRBJ1-5
V: TRBV28
DNA: TGTGCCAGCAGCCTGGGACAGGAGAATCAGCCCCAGCATTTT
CDR3: CASSLGQENQPQHF

D: NA
size: once
J: TRBJ2-2
V: TRBV7-2
DNA: TGTGCCAGCAGTCCGTGGCTTTCGAACACCGGGGAGCTGCTTTTT
CDR3: CASSPWLSNTGELLF

D: NA
size: NA
J: TRBJ1-3
V: TRBV30
DNA: TGTGCCTGGAGTATGGGGCCAGCCCTAATGGGAAACACCATATATTTT
CDR3: CAWSMGPALMGNTIYF

D: NA
size: NA
J: TRBJ2-2
V: TRBV6-5
DNA: TGTGCCAGCAGTTTCCAGGGAGGAAGCACCGGGGAGCTGTTTTTT
CDR3: CASSFQGGSTGELFF

D: NA
size: NA
J: TRBJ1-2
V: TRBV2
DNA: TGTGCCACCAAAGGGGGGGGGATGGGCTATGGCTACACCTTC
CDR3: CATKGGGMGYGYTF

D: TRBD1
size: once
J: TRBJ1-6
V: TRBV25-1
DNA: TGTGCCAGCAGCTCAGAACAGGGGGACTCACCCCTCCACTTT
CDR3: CASSSEQGDSPLHF

D: TRBD2
size: NA
J: TRBJ2-1
V: TRBV10-1
DNA: TGCGCCAGCAGTGAGGCGGGGGGGCCCATCAATGAGCAGTTCTTC
CDR3: CASSEAGGPINEQFF

D: TRBD1
size: few
J: TRBJ1-5
V: TRBV6-1
DNA: TGTGCCAGCAGTGAAAGGGACAGGGATCCCCAGCATTTT
CDR3: CASSERDRDPQHF

D: TRBD1
size: few
J: TRBJ1-2
V: TRBV6-4
DNA: TGTGCCAGCAGTGACGGGGGACAGGGGTCTGGCTACACCTTC
CDR3: CASSDGGQGSGYTF

D: NA
size: NA
J: TRBJ2-1
V: TRBV4-1
DNA: TGCGCCAGCAGCCAAGGAGACTACAATGAGCAGTTCTTC
CDR3: CASSQGDYNEQFF

D: TRBD2
size: NA
J: TRBJ2-7
V: TRBV18
DNA: TGTGCCAGCTCCCAAAACTCGGGGGGGGCTCCCGGCGAGCAGTACTTC
CDR3: CASSQNSGGAPGEQYF

D: TRBD2
size: NA
J: TRBJ2-5
V: TRBV27
DNA: TGTGCCAGCAGCCCACCGAGCGGGGTGAGGGAGACCCAGTACTTC
CDR3: CASSPPSGVRETQYF

D: NA
size: NA
J: TRBJ2-5
V: TRBV30
DNA: TGTGCCTGGAGCCGAATAGGGGGAAGAGAGACCCAGTACTTC
CDR3: CAWSRIGGRETQYF

D: NA
size: NA
J: TRBJ2-1
V: TRBV28
DNA: TGTGCCAGCAGTTTAAAACAGTTATACAATGAGCAGTTCTTC
CDR3: CASSLKQLYNEQFF

D: NA
size: NA
J: TRBJ1-6
V: TRBV7-9
DNA: TGTGCCAGCAGAACAGATCAGGGGACGGCAACACCCCTCCACTTT
CDR3: CASRTDQGTATPLHF

D: TRBD1
size: NA
J: TRBJ2-1
V: TRBV25-1
DNA: TGTGCCAGCAGCGGGACAGAGGACAATGAGCAGTTCTTC
CDR3: CASSGTEDNEQFF

D: NA
size: NA
J: TRBJ1-1
V: TRBV29-1
DNA: TGCAGCGTCCAAGGGGGGAACACTGAAGCTTTCTTT
CDR3: CSVQGGNTEAFF